Described below is a single T cell receptor beta chain sequence and its context. Its target is unknown. This entry comes from a study of shared clonotypes between healthy human individuals. The test was conducted at deep level. Genomic DNA (from each subset) was split evenly across several immunoSEQ plates. Repertoires were generated with immunoSEQ multiplex PCR, while TCRdb's copy carries only in-frame clones and drops some. The table has roughly 520,000 clones, around 95% seen once; the top ten hold under 0.065%. Study-level findings and limits: Represented diversity (both genetic and exposure-history) was limited by the small number of donors. Across a handful of donors, naive CD4 shared 5% to 6.5%, naive CD8 around 3.8%, memory CD4 2% to 2.5%, memory CD8 about 0.4%.

CDR3 length: 13 residues. Germline lookup yields CDR1 SNHLY and CDR2 FYNNEI. The J gene is TRBJ2-5, the V gene TRBV2; the D gene could be TRBD1 or TRBD2 (5 bases each). The J call may be mistaken, given a closer DNA end match to TRBJ2-7. The specimen was naive CD4+ T cells sorted from blood. The subset denotes: CD45RA+ positively selected. This TCR was sampled from a woman aged 25 to 39 in good health. CDR3 nucleotide sequence: TGTGCCAGCAACCCCGTAAGGGGAGTCGAGCAGTACTTC. Translating gives CASNPVRGVEQYF.